The T cell receptor (beta chain) under discussion was sequenced for a study of T-cell reconstitution after alpha-beta-depleted transplantation in children. Unique molecular identifiers featured in how the TCRbeta library was prepared. TCRdb passed the PCR reads through MiXCR, listing each CDR3 protein once. The table shows around 530,000 distinct CDR3 sequences, with approximately 29% occurring only once. This clonotype was seen a handful of times. Germline trimming cut 4 bases from V and 4 bases from J; bases unmatched to any gene: 5. Germline assignment: CDR1 DFQATT and CDR2 SNEGSKA (reference sequence). There are 14 residues in the CDR3.

This clonotype was obtained from a human donor who donated a stem cell graft to a child with aplastic anemia. This specimen was PBMCs from the stem cell graft donor, taken from the stem cell graft. The chain employs TRBV20-1 and TRBJ2-2, with TRBD2 identical over 8 bases. The CDR3, as DNA: TGCAGTGCTACTCTAGCGGGTGTCACCGGGGAGCTGTTTTTT. This codes for CSATLAGVTGELFF.